Following are 17 T cell receptor beta chains from one sample sequenced in a study of Ad26.COV2.S vaccination and SARS-CoV-2 variants. Treatment defined: 15 to 20 received Ad26.COV2.S at low or high dose, single or two shots; about 5 received placebo; per-sample allocation not given. All samples were drawn on day 63, counting from the first vaccine or placebo injection. Using immunoSEQ multiplex PCR, the repertoire was profiled, and TCRdb retains in-frame clones only, with some absent. The sample consists of around 310,000 clones, 85% to 90% of them appearing once. The sample was peripheral blood, taken in a trial of Ad26.COV2.S vaccine versus placebo. All receptors come from a person aged 18-60 years who received the Ad26.COV2.S COVID-19 vaccine or a placebo.

The chain is built from TRBV7-9 and TRBJ1-2, with D hard to call. Germline V CDR1 and CDR2: SEHNR, FQNEAQ (reference sequence). V lost 5 bases to trimming and J lost 8 bases, with 15 bases between them. CDR3 size: 13 residues. The CDR3 DNA reads TGTGCCAGCAGCCCCCCCCTTGGAGACGGCTACACCTTC. Its protein is CASSPPLGDGYTF. Complete variable domain (other parts from reference TRBV7-9 and TRBJ1-2): DTGVSQNPRHKITKRGQNVTFRCDPISEHNRLYWYRQTLGQGPEFLTYFQNEAQLEKSRLLSDRFSAERPKGSFSTLEIQRTEQGDSAMYLCASSPPLGDGYTFGSGTRLTVV.

This clone was detected a few times. The CDR3, as DNA: TGTGCCAGTAGCCTACGACAGGGGCCACTTGGCTACACCTTC. Its translation is CASSLRQGPLGYTF. This chain links TRBV19 with TRBJ1-2, with 8 bases that match TRBD1. CDR1 is LNHDA and CDR2 is SQIVND in the germline V gene (reference sequence). The CDR3 is 14 amino acids. Trimming took 6 bases from V and 7 from J; bases not matched to a gene: 10.

The V and J genes are TRBV7-9 and TRBJ2-3; 7 bases agree with TRBD2. Germline V lookup: CDR1 SEHNR, CDR2 FQNEAQ (reference sequence). There are 13 residues in the CDR3. After removal of 4 bases from V and 3 bases from J, the junction contained 1 base not matched to a gene. In nucleotides, the CDR3 is TGTGCCAGCAGCTCTAGCGGAACAGATACGCAGTATTTT. Its translation: CASSSSGTDTQYF. Using reference TRBV7-9 and TRBJ2-3 for the parts outside the CDR3, the full variable domain is DTGVSQNPRHKITKRGQNVTFRCDPISEHNRLYWYRQTLGQGPEFLTYFQNEAQLEKSRLLSDRFSAERPKGSFSTLEIQRTEQGDSAMYLCASSSSGTDTQYFGPGTRLTVL.

V gene TRBV27 combines with J gene TRBJ2-7, with TRBD2 matching over 8 bases. This CDR3 region has 16 residues. With V trimmed by 5 bases and J by 7 bases, 16 bases remained unmatched. Germline lookup yields CDR1 MNHEY and CDR2 SMNVEV (reference sequence). The CDR3 DNA follows: TGTGCCAGCAGTCCCATCGGGAGGGGGGGAACAGAAGAGCAGTACTTC. It yields the protein CASSPIGRGGTEEQYF.

The rearrangement links TRBV27 to TRBJ2-2; 13 bases fit TRBD2. This CDR3 spans 16 amino acids. J gave up 5 bases and V 5 bases, and 5 bases lay outside the gene matches. Germline V gene lookup returns CDR1 MNHEY and CDR2 SMNVEV (reference sequence). The CDR3 spells CASSPTLAGGTGELFF. Written as DNA, the CDR3 is TGTGCCAGCAGTCCGACACTAGCGGGGGGGACCGGGGAGCTGTTTTTT.

The CDR3 loop is CASSPGQGYTEAFF. The CDR3 DNA sequence: TGTGCCAGCAGCCCGGGACAGGGGTATACTGAAGCTTTCTTT. This chain joins TRBV7-3 and TRBJ1-1; 10 nucleotides match TRBD1. The J segment lost 5 bases and the V segment lost 5 bases, leaving 5 bases of the junction unmatched. CDR3 length: 14 amino acids. Germline V gives CDR1 SGHTA, CDR2 FQGTGA.

The rearrangement uses TRBV25-1 and TRBJ1-2; weak D call: TRBD1 (5 bases). V dropped 6 bases and J dropped 2 bases, with 10 bases sitting between them. Per the germline V gene, CDR1 is MGHDK and CDR2 is SYGVNS. The CDR3 has 13 residues. The CDR3: CASRETANYGYTF. As DNA, the CDR3 is TGTGCCAGCAGAGAGACAGCCAACTATGGCTACACCTTC.

The chain recombines TRBV6-5 with TRBJ1-1, with D perhaps TRBD1 (6 bases). The V end lost 9 bases, the J end lost 6 bases, and 11 bases lay between the germline ends. The CDR3 sequence is 11 residues long. The germline V gene encodes CDR1 MNHEY and CDR2 SVGAGI. CDR3 region: CASLRTAEAFF. DNA for the CDR3: TGTGCCAGTCTGCGGACAGCTGAAGCTTTCTTT.

This rearrangement joins TRBV6-4 to TRBJ2-3, with D possibly matching TRBD2 (6 bases). Germline values: CDR1 MRHNA, CDR2 SNTAGT. CDR3 size: 14 residues. V lost 4 bases to trimming and J lost 0 bases, with 8 bases between them. This chain's CDR3 is CASSASGSTDTQYF. DNA for the CDR3: TGTGCCAGCAGTGCCAGCGGGAGCACAGATACGCAGTATTTT.

The chain joins TRBV7-2 to TRBJ1-5; unclear D gene. The CDR3 consists of 12 residues. V shed 5 bases and J shed 7 bases, with 9 bases lying between them. Germline V gene data show CDR1 as SGHTA and CDR2 as FQGNSA. The CDR3 here is CASSHYDQPQHF. The CDR3 nucleotides are TGTGCCAGCAGCCATTATGACCAGCCCCAGCATTTT.

This clone was seen a handful of times. The chain couples TRBV4-1 to TRBJ1-3; 7 bases fit TRBD1. Germline CDR1 is MGHRA and CDR2 is YSYEKL. The CDR3 consists of 13 residues. After removal of 11 bases from V and 2 bases from J, the junction contained 6 bases not matched to a gene. The CDR3 loop reads CAGLDRAGNTIYF. In nucleotides, the CDR3 is TGCGCCGGGCTTGACAGGGCTGGAAACACCATATATTTT.

The chain carries TRBV10-2 and TRBJ1-5; possible D gene TRBD1, 6 bases. The length of the CDR3 is 15 residues. Per germline, CDR1 WSHSY and CDR2 SAAADI. V lost 6 bases to trimming and J lost 5 bases, with 17 bases between them. This CDR3 is CASRAGERWDQPQHF. CDR3 nucleotide sequence: TGCGCCAGCAGGGCAGGGGAAAGGTGGGATCAGCCCCAGCATTTT.

The rearrangement joins TRBV5-1 to TRBJ1-1; 7 bases align to TRBD1. CDR1 and CDR2 (germline): SGHRS, YFSETQ. There are 15 residues in the CDR3. V was pared by 4 bases and J by 0 bases, with 6 bases of the junction left unmatched. The CDR3 nucleotides read TGCGCCAGCAGCCCAGGGACAGCCGTGAACACTGAAGCTTTCTTT. As protein: CASSPGTAVNTEAFF. Drawing the rest from reference TRBV5-1 and TRBJ1-1, the complete variable domain is KAGVTQTPRYLIKTRGQQVTLSCSPISGHRSVSWYQQTPGQGLQFLFEYFSETQRNKGNFPGRFSGRQFSNSRSEMNVSTLELGDSALYLCASSPGTAVNTEAFFGQGTRLTVV.

This chain connects TRBV9 to TRBJ2-5, with D possibly being TRBD2 (6 bases). Germline CDR1 and CDR2: SGDLS and YYNGEE. This CDR3 has 18 amino acids. V lost 0 bases to trimming and J lost 2 bases, with 20 bases between them. DNA of the CDR3: TGTGCCAGCAGCGTAGAGGAGGAGGGCCGCGGTGAACAAGAGACCCAGTACTTC. It encodes CASSVEEEGRGEQETQYF.

The chain employs TRBV4-2 and TRBJ2-3; D gene ambiguous. This CDR3 contains 16 residues. V was cut by 6 bases and J by 2 bases, with 18 bases left in between. Per the germline V gene, CDR1 is LGHNA and CDR2 is YNFKEQ. The chain's CDR3 is CASRSLTSLYTDTQYF. The CDR3 coding sequence is TGTGCCAGCAGATCGCTTACCTCTCTATACACAGATACGCAGTATTTT.

The V and J genes are TRBV19 and TRBJ2-7; 8 bases line up with TRBD2. CDR3 length: 14 residues. V lost 5 bases, J lost 4 bases, and 7 bases stayed unmatched. Per the germline V gene, CDR1 is LNHDA and CDR2 is SQIVND (reference sequence). The CDR3 sequence is CASSPGGGTYEQYV. CDR3 sequence (DNA): TGTGCCAGTAGTCCCGGGGGGGGCACTTACGAGCAGTACGTC.

This clone was seen only a few times. The chain employs TRBV29-1 and TRBJ1-1, with D unclear. This CDR3 is 16 amino acids long. Germline CDR1 SQVTM, CDR2 ANQGSEA. The V gene lost 4 bases and the J gene lost 1 base, with 19 bases spanning the gap. The DNA for the CDR3 is TGCAGCGTTGCCCGCCTCCTTAGGTCGTCGAACACTGAAGCTTTCTTT. Residues: CSVARLLRSSNTEAFF.